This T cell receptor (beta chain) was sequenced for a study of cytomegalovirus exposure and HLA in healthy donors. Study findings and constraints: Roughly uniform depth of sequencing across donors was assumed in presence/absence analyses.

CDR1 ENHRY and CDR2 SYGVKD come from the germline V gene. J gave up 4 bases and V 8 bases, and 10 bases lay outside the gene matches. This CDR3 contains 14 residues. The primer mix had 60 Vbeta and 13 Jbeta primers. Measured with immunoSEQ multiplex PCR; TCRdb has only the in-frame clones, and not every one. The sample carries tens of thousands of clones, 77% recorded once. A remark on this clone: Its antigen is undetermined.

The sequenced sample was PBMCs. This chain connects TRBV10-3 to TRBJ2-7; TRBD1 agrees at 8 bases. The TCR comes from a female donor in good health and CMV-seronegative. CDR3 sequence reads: CAIGGQGADYEQYF. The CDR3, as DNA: TGTGCCATCGGCGGGCAGGGGGCAGATTACGAGCAGTACTTC.